The 2 T cell receptor beta chains below come from one sample, sequenced in a study of blood T cell repertoires in COVID-19. Profiled with immunoSEQ multiplex PCR; TCRdb holds only in-frame clones, not every one. The sample consists of more than 140,000 clones, around 83% of them appearing once. Sequenced sample: peripheral blood. These receptors were obtained from a human donor in a cohort sampled during active COVID-19.

The chain links TRBV18 to TRBJ2-1; the match to TRBD1 covers 7 bases. CDR3 length: 17 amino acids. The trim removed 0 bases at V and 2 bases at J, leaving 7 bases unmatched. Germline CDR1 is KGHSH and CDR2 is LQKENI. The CDR3 DNA reads as TGTGCCAGCTCACCACCGGGACAGTCCAGAACCTACAATGAGCAGTTCTTC. It encodes CASSPPGQSRTYNEQFF.

The J gene is TRBJ1-1, the V gene TRBV29-1; D possibly corresponds to TRBD1 (6 bases). The germline V and J ends were trimmed by 7 bases and 0 bases, with 12 bases remaining between them. Germline-derived CDR1 and CDR2 are SQVTM and ANQGSEA. CDR3 size: 13 residues. Written as DNA, the CDR3 is TGCAGCGGAGGAGGACAGATGAACACTGAAGCTTTCTTT. It codes for CSGGGQMNTEAFF.